Below, 31 T cell receptor beta chains from the same sample are listed, as sequenced in a study of regulatory T cells in long-lasting Graves disease. iRepertoire HTBI primers and Arm-PCR of CDR3 regions built TCR beta libraries. A single record per CDR3 protein comes from TCRdb applying MiXCR to the multiplex PCR reads. The table shows about 310,000 distinct CDR3 sequences, with approximately 20% occurring only once. The sample's time point: newly diagnosed GD, antithyroid drugs for less than 3 months. Extracted PBMC RNA gave rise to the TCR library. Sequencing was performed on peripheral blood mononuclear cells (PBMCs), taken at new diagnosis, from a patient treated with antithyroid drugs. These receptors were taken from a female donor with Graves disease.

About this clonotype itself: A far larger clone is only one base removed, so a read error is likely. This sequence joins TRBV7-2 and TRBJ1-1, with a possible D match to TRBD1 (6 bases). Germline V gene data show CDR1 as SGHTA and CDR2 as FQGNSA. The CDR3 extends over 14 amino acids. The CDR3 here is CVSSFSGAGTEAFF. CDR3 DNA sequence: TGTGTCAGCAGCTTTTCAGGGGCGGGCACTGAAGCTTTCTTT.

This clonotype showed up just a few times. The CDR3 nucleotides are TGTGCCAGCAGCTTAAATGGGGGTAAGAACACCGGGGAGCTGTTTTTT. It codes for CASSLNGGKNTGELFF. The chain joins TRBV7-8 to TRBJ2-2; D assignment may be TRBD1 or TRBD2 (5 bases each). Between the trimmed V and J ends, which lost 2 bases and 1 base, there was a span of 11 bases. Germline CDR1 is SGHVS and CDR2 is FQNEAQ. The CDR3 is made up of 16 amino acids.

Ten or more counts support this clonotype. J is TRBJ2-5 and V is TRBV7-9; D may be TRBD1 (6 bases). CDR1 and CDR2 (germline): SEHNR, FQNEAQ (reference sequence). The CDR3 contains 13 residues. The V end lost 4 bases, the J end lost 7 bases, and 13 bases lay between the germline ends. As DNA, the CDR3 is TGTGCCAGCAGCTCTCGGACAGAGGGGACCCAGTACTTC. This translates into CASSSRTEGTQYF.

The rearrangement joins TRBV30 to TRBJ2-3, with 10 bases fitting TRBD2. The CDR3 loop spans 15 amino acids. After removal of 4 bases from V and 4 bases from J, the junction contained 8 bases not matched to a gene. The V gene's germline CDR1 is GTSNPN and CDR2 SVGIG (reference sequence). The CDR3 is CAWNLKAGGPDTQYF. The CDR3 DNA follows: TGTGCCTGGAACTTGAAAGCGGGAGGGCCAGATACGCAGTATTTT.

The chain employs TRBV28 and TRBJ2-4; maybe TRBD1 (5 bases). V lost 6 bases, J lost 0 bases, and 12 bases lay in between. Germline V CDR1 and CDR2: MDHEN, SYDVKM. The CDR3 is 15 amino acids. The CDR3 nucleotides are TGTGCCAGCAGCTTAGACAGTGTAGCCAAAAACATTCAGTACTTC. Amino acid sequence: CASSLDSVAKNIQYF.

This clonotype was found many times. This sequence joins TRBV11-2 and TRBJ2-3, with D tentatively TRBD2 (9 bases). Germline CDR1 is SGHAT and CDR2 is FQNNGV. The CDR3 extends over 20 amino acids. Trimming shortened V by 5 bases and J by 1 base, and 28 bases separated the two germline ends. Here the CDR3 DNA reads TGTGCCAGCAGCCCCCCCCCCAGGGGGCCCCGACTAGCGGGCACAGATACGCAGTATTTT. This sequence encodes CASSPPPRGPRLAGTDTQYF.

This clonotype was picked up many times. This sequence joins TRBV27 and TRBJ2-3; no clear D gene. Trimming took 2 bases from V and 4 from J, leaving 10 bases between them. CDR3 length: 14 amino acids. Germline-derived CDR1 and CDR2 are MNHEY and SMNVEV (reference sequence). CDR3 in amino acids: CASSLNTPPDTQYF. In nucleotides, the CDR3 is TGTGCCAGCAGTTTAAATACCCCCCCAGATACGCAGTATTTT.

CDR3 protein: CSARKTSSSYEQYF. Written as DNA, the CDR3 is TGCAGTGCTCGAAAGACTAGCAGTTCCTACGAGCAGTACTTC. The chain employs TRBV20-1 and TRBJ2-7; 7 nucleotides match TRBD2. Germline-derived CDR1 and CDR2 are DFQATT and SNEGSKA (reference sequence). The CDR3 consists of 14 residues. V shed 5 bases and J 1 base; nucleotides not matched to a gene: 8.

This clonotype has at least ten counts. The chain carries TRBV5-1 and TRBJ2-5; 13 nucleotides agree with TRBD2. V lost 4 bases and J lost 4; bases outside the gene matches: 4. Per the germline V gene, CDR1 is SGHRS and CDR2 is YFSETQ. The CDR3 totals 15 residues. The CDR3 sequence is CASSGLAGVGETQYF. The CDR3 DNA is TGCGCCAGCAGCGGACTAGCGGGAGTCGGAGAGACCCAGTACTTC.

In the case of this clonotype: This may come from a read error, since a much larger clone is one base off. The chain links TRBV20-1 to TRBJ2-5, with D tentatively TRBD2 (6 bases). V lost 3 bases to trimming and J lost 4 bases, with 6 bases between them. Germline V gene lookup returns CDR1 DFQATT and CDR2 SNEGSKA (reference sequence). The CDR3 loop spans 11 amino acids. The CDR3 sequence: CSASGGETQYF. CDR3 in DNA: TGCAGTGCTAGCGGGGGAGAGACCCAGTACTTC.

In its sample, this clonotype was seen many times. The chain combines TRBV6-5 with TRBJ2-1; a weak D match, TRBD2 (5 bases). V was trimmed by 2 bases and J by 3 bases, leaving 11 bases between them. In germline, CDR1 is MNHEY, CDR2 SVGAGI. The CDR3 extends over 15 amino acids. Here the CDR3 DNA reads TGTGCCAGCAGTTACGAGGGATCCATCTACAATGAGCAGTTCTTC. It codes for CASSYEGSIYNEQFF.

V is TRBV19 and J is TRBJ1-5; a possible D gene is TRBD1 (5 bases). The ends were cut back, 4 bases at V and 7 bases at J, with 17 bases in the middle. Germline CDR1 LNHDA, CDR2 SQIVND (reference sequence). The CDR3 is made up of 15 amino acids. The CDR3 DNA sequence: TGTGCCAGTAGTACCGGGACCGCCGCGGCGCAGCCCCAGCATTTT. Translated, it gives CASSTGTAAAQPQHF.

In this sample, this clonotype turned up many times. The chain joins TRBV28 to TRBJ2-1; D unclear. Germline CDR1 and CDR2: MDHEN and SYDVKM. The CDR3 covers 11 residues. V was clipped by 5 bases and J by 7 bases, with 6 bases between them. CDR3: CASSGSNEQFF. CDR3 nucleotides: TGTGCCAGCAGTGGTAGTAATGAGCAGTTCTTC.

This clonotype has more than one count but fewer than ten. CDR3 protein: CASRRQGAFAFF. The CDR3 DNA is TGTGCCAGCAGGCGACAGGGGGCGTTTGCTTTCTTT. The J gene is TRBJ1-1, the V gene TRBV2, with 10 bases matching TRBD1. CDR3 length: 12 residues. V lost 6 bases, J lost 11 bases, and 6 bases stayed unmatched. CDR1 and CDR2 (germline): SNHLY, FYNNEI.

The sample holds many counts of this clonotype. V gene TRBV12-5 combines with J gene TRBJ1-5; D call uncertain. V was shortened by 5 bases and J by 3 bases, with 14 bases between the two germline ends. CDR1 is LGHNT, CDR2 FRNRAP, per germline. The CDR3 loop spans 15 amino acids. CDR3 protein: CASGPSEGYNQPQHF. The CDR3 nucleotides are TGTGCTAGTGGTCCCTCCGAGGGCTACAATCAGCCCCAGCATTTT.

With regard to this clonotype: A much larger clone is a single base away; this may be a read error. The gene calls are TRBV5-1 and TRBJ2-1; D may be TRBD1 or TRBD2 (5 bases each). V was clipped by 3 bases and J by 10 bases, with 11 bases between them. In germline, CDR1 is SGHRS, CDR2 YFSETQ. The CDR3 contains 12 residues. CDR3 nucleotides: TGCGCCAGCAGCTCGGGGACCGCCGAGCAGTTCTTC. Translated, it gives CASSSGTAEQFF.

This clonotype was seen more than once but under ten times. The rearrangement uses TRBV28 and TRBJ2-3; D could derive from TRBD1 or TRBD2 (5 bases each). Germline-derived CDR1 and CDR2 are MDHEN and SYDVKM. The V end was cut by 3 bases, the J end by 3 bases, with 10 bases between. The CDR3 extends over 14 amino acids. The CDR3 DNA sequence: TGTGCCAGCAGTTTCGGGACCGGGACAGATACGCAGTATTTT. Translation: CASSFGTGTDTQYF.

This clonotype has more than one count but fewer than ten. This chain links TRBV19 with TRBJ1-3; the D is unclear. The CDR3 is 16 amino acids. With 0 bases removed from V and 2 bases from J, the gap between germline ends came to 11 bases. CDR1 LNHDA and CDR2 SQIVND come from the germline V gene (reference sequence). In nucleotides, the CDR3 is TGTGCCAGTAGTATAGACTGGGGAAGACCTGGAAACACCATATATTTT. Amino acid sequence: CASSIDWGRPGNTIYF.

This clonotype was counted at least ten times. The rearrangement links TRBV11-3 to TRBJ1-1; D uncertain. V was pared by 5 bases and J by 2 bases, with 6 bases between. The germline V gene has CDR1 SGHNT and CDR2 YENEEA. The CDR3 totals 12 residues. The CDR3 here is CASSPYNTEAFF. Here the CDR3 DNA reads TGTGCCAGCAGCCCCTACAACACTGAAGCTTTCTTT.

There are many counts of this clonotype. V and J are TRBV6-1 and TRBJ2-1, with TRBD2 matching 12 bases. CDR3 length: 18 amino acids. V was clipped by 1 base and J by 8 bases; unmatched bases: 12. Germline-derived CDR1 and CDR2 are MNHNS and SASEGT. CDR3 nucleotides: TGTGCCAGCAGTGAAGTTGTCGTGACTAGCGGGAGCACCGATGAGCAGTTCTTC. This codes for CASSEVVVTSGSTDEQFF.

At least ten counts were recorded for this clonotype. Here the CDR3 reads CASSYTGGNEKLFF. CDR3 DNA sequence: TGTGCCAGCAGTTATACAGGGGGTAATGAAAAACTGTTTTTT. This chain joins TRBV6-2 or TRBV6-3 and TRBJ1-4, with 8 bases lining up with TRBD1. With V trimmed by 3 bases and J by 4 bases, 1 base remained unmatched. The germline CDR1 and CDR2 sequences are MNHEY and SVGEGT. This CDR3 contains 14 residues.

This clonotype was counted many times. The chain combines TRBV12-3 or TRBV12-4 with TRBJ1-5; D unclear. This CDR3 is built from 13 residues. Deletions cut 0 bases from V and 7 bases from J, with 7 bases between. In nucleotides, the CDR3 is TGTGCCAGCAGTTTAGCTTTCGAGCAGCCCCAGCATTTT. It is translated as CASSLAFEQPQHF.

There are many counts of this clonotype. The chain has TRBV3-1 and TRBJ2-7, with D unresolved. The CDR3 runs 12 residues. V lost 6 bases, J lost 3 bases, and 9 bases lay in between. In germline, CDR1 is LGHDT, CDR2 YNNKEL (reference sequence). The DNA for the CDR3 is TGTGCCAGCAGTGAGGTCCACTACGAGCAGTACTTC. Translated: CASSEVHYEQYF.

Of note for this clonotype: A far larger clone is off by one base, so a read error is likely. V and J are TRBV2 and TRBJ2-1, with TRBD2 matching 7 bases. CDR1 SNHLY and CDR2 FYNNEI come from the germline V gene. This CDR3 has 11 residues. The V gene end was trimmed by 6 bases and the J gene end by 10 bases; junction bases not matched to a gene: 3. CDR3 coding DNA: TGTGCCAGCAGCTGGGACTACGAGCAGTTCTTC. It translates to CASSWDYEQFF. The whole variable domain, remainder taken from reference TRBV2 and TRBJ2-1, is EPEVTQTPSHQVTQMGQEVILRCVPISNHLYFYWYRQILGQKVEFLVSFYNNEISEKSEIFDDQFSVERPDGSNFTLKIRSTKLEDSAMYFCASSWDYEQFFGPGTRLTVL.

The sample holds a few counts of this clonotype. V is TRBV14 and J is TRBJ2-2; D is undetermined. The ends were cut back, 1 base at V and 7 bases at J, with 13 bases in the middle. Germline V gene sequence: CDR1 SGHDN, CDR2 FVKESK. The CDR3 sequence is 15 residues long. The CDR3 sequence: CASSQVSQGNGELFF. The CDR3, as DNA: TGTGCCAGCAGCCAAGTATCTCAAGGGAACGGGGAGCTGTTTTTT.

Turning to this clonotype: A read error may be the cause here, since a much bigger clone is one base away. J is TRBJ2-7 and V is TRBV6-2 or TRBV6-3; 7 bases map to TRBD1. The CDR3 extends over 15 amino acids. Trimming at V came to 6 bases and at J to 4 bases, leaving 12 bases not matched to a gene. Per germline, CDR1 MNHEY and CDR2 SVGEGT. The CDR3 sequence is CASSSDRAGGYEQYF. CDR3 nucleotide sequence: TGTGCCAGCAGCTCAGACCGGGCAGGGGGATACGAGCAGTACTTC.

This chain uses TRBV6-2 or TRBV6-3 with TRBJ2-1; 7 nucleotides align to TRBD2. The V segment lost 4 bases and the J segment 8 bases; nucleotides outside the gene matches: 17. Germline loops: CDR1 MNHEY, CDR2 SVGEGT. CDR3 size: 17 residues. The CDR3 DNA reads as TGTGCCAGCAGTTTCGGCGGGGGAGCGGGGTTAGGGGATGAGCAGTTCTTC. Protein product: CASSFGGGAGLGDEQFF.

This clonotype was seen only a few times. This chain uses TRBV19 with TRBJ2-4; no reliable D call. Between the trimmed V and J ends, which lost 3 bases and 6 bases, there was a span of 12 bases. This CDR3 spans 14 amino acids. Germline values: CDR1 LNHDA, CDR2 SQIVND (reference sequence). Written as DNA, the CDR3 is TGTGCCAGTAGTATTCTGGATACGGTAAACATTCAGTACTTC. This gives the protein CASSILDTVNIQYF. The whole variable domain, remainder taken from reference TRBV19 and TRBJ2-4, is DGGITQSPKYLFRKEGQNVTLSCEQNLNHDAMYWYRQDPGQGLRLIYYSQIVNDFQKGDIAEGYSVSREKKESFPLTVTSAQKNPTAFYLCASSILDTVNIQYFGAGTRLSVL.

The V gene is TRBV10-3, the J gene TRBJ1-1; D uncertain. The CDR3 runs 14 residues. Germline lookup yields CDR1 ENHRY and CDR2 SYGVKD. Trimming left V 5 bases short and J 2 bases short, with 12 bases between. The CDR3 DNA reads TGTGCCATCAGTAAAACAGAAACAAACACTGAAGCTTTCTTT. Its translation: CAISKTETNTEAFF.

This clonotype showed up many times. One end of the junction does not line up with germline, which may come from a read error. This rearrangement joins TRBV6-1 to TRBJ1-1; D possibly corresponds to TRBD1 (6 bases). CDR3 size: 13 residues. From germline, CDR1 is MNHNS and CDR2 SASEGT. The CDR3 DNA reads TGTACCAGCAGGAGGGGGGCAGGGCCTGAAGCTTTCTTT. It is translated as CTSRRGAGPEAFF.

This clonotype came up many times. The V and J genes are TRBV2 and TRBJ2-3; 7 nucleotides align to TRBD2. This CDR3 is built from 15 residues. Germline CDR1 is SNHLY and CDR2 is FYNNEI. Germline trimming cut 8 bases from V and 6 bases from J; bases unmatched to any gene: 14. The CDR3 loop is CASRGREPFVDTQYF. As DNA, the CDR3 is TGTGCCAGCCGTGGGCGGGAGCCTTTTGTGGATACGCAGTATTTT.